This is a list of T cell receptor beta chains from one sample in a study of T cell responses to AZD1222 COVID-19 vaccine. The repertoire was sequenced with immunoSEQ multiplex PCR; TCRdb's copy has only in-frame clones and lacks some. The sample lists about 130,000 clones, approximately 89% occurring once. The sample consisted of peripheral blood, taken on day 0 of AZD1222 vaccination. These TCRs come from an adult in good health. Each CDR3 is given with its conserved first and last residue. The order of the fields is V gene, D gene, clone size, J gene, CDR3 protein, CDR3 DNA. The D gene is left open where the match is weak. Clone sizes are given selectively: once, few, many, or a class where the clone is expanded.

v_call: TRBV5-1; d_call: TRBD1; clone_size: once; j_call: TRBJ2-1; cdr3_aa: CASSQQGFTSNEQFF; cdr3_nt: TGCGCCAGCTCCCAACAGGGGTTTACCTCCAATGAGCAGTTCTTC
v_call: TRBV6-5; d_call: .; clone_size: .; j_call: TRBJ1-3; cdr3_aa: CASSYTGGNTIYF; cdr3_nt: TGTGCCAGCAGTTACACAGGGGGAAACACCATATATTTT
v_call: TRBV6-5; d_call: .; clone_size: few; j_call: TRBJ1-6; cdr3_aa: CATGSGPPTGSPLHF; cdr3_nt: TGTGCCACCGGTAGTGGCCCACCGACTGGTTCACCCCTCCACTTT
v_call: TRBV6-6; d_call: .; clone_size: few; j_call: TRBJ1-5; cdr3_aa: CASAHSNQPQHF; cdr3_nt: TGTGCCAGCGCTCATAGCAATCAGCCCCAGCATTTT
v_call: TRBV10-3; d_call: TRBD1; clone_size: once; j_call: TRBJ1-2; cdr3_aa: CAISGGQGNYGYTF; cdr3_nt: TGTGCCATCAGTGGGGGACAGGGTAACTATGGCTACACCTTC
v_call: TRBV6-5; d_call: .; clone_size: .; j_call: TRBJ1-4; cdr3_aa: CASSYRGGGPNEKLFF; cdr3_nt: TGTGCCAGCAGTTACCGGGGGGGCGGCCCAAATGAAAAACTGTTTTTT
v_call: TRBV6-5; d_call: .; clone_size: .; j_call: TRBJ1-1; cdr3_aa: CASSYSGHNPNTEAFF; cdr3_nt: TGTGCCAGCAGTTACTCAGGGCACAACCCGAACACTGAAGCTTTCTTT
v_call: TRBV4-2; d_call: .; clone_size: .; j_call: TRBJ1-5; cdr3_aa: CASSQDPVQPQHF; cdr3_nt: TGTGCCAGCAGCCAAGACCCCGTTCAGCCCCAGCATTTT
v_call: TRBV28; d_call: .; clone_size: .; j_call: TRBJ1-2; cdr3_aa: CASSPGAVRSGYTF; cdr3_nt: TGTGCCAGCAGTCCTGGGGCCGTGAGGTCTGGCTACACCTTC
v_call: TRBV7-9; d_call: .; clone_size: .; j_call: TRBJ2-7; cdr3_aa: CASSSEGHPSYEQYF; cdr3_nt: TGTGCCAGCAGCTCCGAGGGACACCCCTCCTACGAGCAGTACTTC
v_call: TRBV6-1; d_call: .; clone_size: once; j_call: TRBJ1-5; cdr3_aa: CASSERGWGALNNQPQHF; cdr3_nt: TGTGCCAGCAGTGAACGGGGATGGGGGGCCCTAAACAATCAGCCCCAGCATTTT
v_call: TRBV27; d_call: TRBD1; clone_size: .; j_call: TRBJ2-7; cdr3_aa: CASSFLGQAVGDEQYF; cdr3_nt: TGTGCCAGCAGTTTCCTCGGACAGGCAGTAGGGGACGAGCAGTACTTC
v_call: TRBV6-1; d_call: .; clone_size: .; j_call: TRBJ1-5; cdr3_aa: CASSDSNQPQHF; cdr3_nt: TGTGCCAGCAGTGACAGCAATCAGCCCCAGCATTTT
v_call: TRBV7-2; d_call: .; clone_size: .; j_call: TRBJ2-7; cdr3_aa: CASSLGQVSYEQYF; cdr3_nt: TGTGCCAGCAGCCTCGGACAAGTAAGCTACGAGCAGTACTTC
v_call: TRBV2; d_call: .; clone_size: few; j_call: TRBJ1-5; cdr3_aa: CASSPGRGHQPQHF; cdr3_nt: TGTGCCAGCAGCCCCGGAAGAGGGCACCAGCCCCAGCATTTT
v_call: TRBV7-9; d_call: TRBD2; clone_size: .; j_call: TRBJ2-3; cdr3_aa: CASSSRGSGAGDTQYF; cdr3_nt: TGTGCCAGCAGCTCGCGGGGTAGCGGGGCTGGAGATACGCAGTATTTT
v_call: TRBV5-6; d_call: .; clone_size: .; j_call: TRBJ1-5; cdr3_aa: CASSWGGRSGKGDQPQHF; cdr3_nt: TGTGCCAGCAGCTGGGGCGGACGATCAGGGAAGGGCGATCAGCCCCAGCATTTT
v_call: TRBV7-2; d_call: .; clone_size: .; j_call: TRBJ2-7; cdr3_aa: CASSLSGSYEQYF; cdr3_nt: TGTGCCAGCAGCTTATCTGGCTCCTACGAGCAGTACTTC
v_call: TRBV5-4; d_call: .; clone_size: .; j_call: TRBJ1-2; cdr3_aa: CASSLVGSSNYGYTF; cdr3_nt: TGTGCCAGCAGCTTGGTGGGCAGTTCTAACTATGGCTACACCTTC
v_call: TRBV11-3; d_call: .; clone_size: once; j_call: TRBJ1-3; cdr3_aa: CASSLGDTSGNTIYF; cdr3_nt: TGTGCCAGCAGCTTAGGAGATACCTCTGGAAACACCATATATTTT
v_call: TRBV11-2; d_call: .; clone_size: .; j_call: TRBJ1-1; cdr3_aa: CASSGRGNTEAFF; cdr3_nt: TGTGCCAGCAGCGGGAGGGGGAACACTGAAGCTTTCTTT
v_call: TRBV27; d_call: TRBD2; clone_size: .; j_call: TRBJ2-1; cdr3_aa: CASTPTSGTYNEQFF; cdr3_nt: TGTGCCAGCACCCCGACTAGCGGGACCTACAATGAGCAGTTCTTC
v_call: TRBV9; d_call: .; clone_size: .; j_call: TRBJ2-7; cdr3_aa: CASSPGAWDEQYF; cdr3_nt: TGTGCCAGCAGCCCCGGGGCTTGGGACGAGCAGTACTTC
v_call: TRBV7-2; d_call: TRBD1; clone_size: .; j_call: TRBJ2-7; cdr3_aa: CASSLRDRDEQYF; cdr3_nt: TGTGCCAGCAGCTTGAGGGACAGGGACGAGCAGTACTTC
v_call: TRBV27; d_call: .; clone_size: .; j_call: TRBJ1-1; cdr3_aa: CASSHQGEAFF; cdr3_nt: TGTGCCAGCAGTCACCAGGGAGAAGCTTTCTTT
v_call: TRBV19; d_call: .; clone_size: once; j_call: TRBJ1-2; cdr3_aa: CASSISFIPGEGYGYTF; cdr3_nt: TGTGCCAGTAGTATCAGCTTCATCCCAGGGGAGGGCTATGGCTACACCTTC
v_call: TRBV19; d_call: TRBD1; clone_size: .; j_call: TRBJ1-5; cdr3_aa: CASRQGAGNQPQHF; cdr3_nt: TGTGCCAGTAGACAGGGGGCTGGCAATCAGCCCCAGCATTTT
v_call: TRBV5-1; d_call: .; clone_size: .; j_call: TRBJ1-2; cdr3_aa: CASSLELVGYGYTF; cdr3_nt: TGCGCCAGCAGCTTGGAACTGGTTGGCTATGGCTACACCTTC
v_call: TRBV28; d_call: TRBD2; clone_size: .; j_call: TRBJ2-7; cdr3_aa: CASSVGLAGLAYEQYF; cdr3_nt: TGTGCCAGCAGTGTGGGACTAGCGGGATTGGCCTACGAGCAGTACTTC
v_call: TRBV6-6; d_call: .; clone_size: .; j_call: TRBJ2-2; cdr3_aa: CATQGAGLGTGELFF; cdr3_nt: TGTGCCACCCAAGGTGCAGGGTTAGGGACCGGGGAGCTGTTTTTT
v_call: TRBV27; d_call: .; clone_size: .; j_call: TRBJ1-6; cdr3_aa: CASSLSQTGHSPLHF; cdr3_nt: TGTGCCAGCAGTTTAAGTCAAACAGGTCATTCACCCCTCCACTTT
v_call: TRBV7-9; d_call: TRBD2; clone_size: .; j_call: TRBJ2-1; cdr3_aa: CASSGLRAGVVLNSEQFF; cdr3_nt: TGTGCCAGCAGCGGTTTGCGGGCGGGAGTGGTTCTAAATAGTGAGCAGTTCTTC
v_call: TRBV4-3; d_call: .; clone_size: .; j_call: TRBJ1-2; cdr3_aa: CASTYAAGAYGYTF; cdr3_nt: TGCGCCAGCACCTATGCGGCGGGGGCCTATGGCTACACCTTC
v_call: TRBV6-5; d_call: .; clone_size: .; j_call: TRBJ1-6; cdr3_aa: CASSPGLLRDSPLHF; cdr3_nt: TGTGCCAGCAGCCCGGGCCTCCTCCGGGATTCACCCCTCCACTTT
v_call: TRBV28; d_call: .; clone_size: .; j_call: TRBJ1-2; cdr3_aa: CASSLGSTYGYTF; cdr3_nt: TGTGCCAGCAGTTTGGGTTCTACCTATGGCTACACCTTC
v_call: TRBV5-1; d_call: .; clone_size: .; j_call: TRBJ2-1; cdr3_aa: CASSWREYNEQFF; cdr3_nt: TGCGCCAGCAGCTGGCGGGAATACAATGAGCAGTTCTTC